The T cell receptor beta chain described here comes from a study of blood T cells in healthy people across ages. Overall study findings and caveats: Underestimates were what the diversity estimates from one million T cells were considered to be. Higher naive T cell percentage went strongly together with higher TCR beta diversity.

There are 16 residues in the CDR3. V gave up 1 base and J gave up 7 bases; unmatched junction bases: 7. The germline gives CDR1 LGHNA, CDR2 YSLEER. A sample-barcoded 5' primer and a J-beta primer mix were used in a second PCR of roughly 7 to 11 cycles. One entry per CDR3 protein, called by TCRdb with MiXCR from the 5' RACE reads. The top ten clones hold less than 0.75% of a sample with more than 1,000,000 distinct CDR3 sequences, under 30% of them seen once. As to this clonotype: Its target is not known.

The sample was also reused in another study, on T cells of mothers and their children. This second study notes: All donors were healthy and Caucasian; they were a few mothers and their six children. Mother-child pairs who were related displayed a slightly higher overlap than unrelated pairs, a difference that was non-significant.

The chain couples TRBV4-3 to TRBJ2-5; 12 bases are shared with TRBD2. This clonotype was obtained from a girl aged 2 to 10 in good health. The sequencing input was blood. Here the CDR3 reads CASSQGASGGAGTQYF. DNA of the CDR3: TGCGCCAGCAGCCAAGGGGCTAGCGGGGGGGCTGGGACCCAGTACTTC.